These 19 T cell receptor beta chains were all obtained from the same sample, sequenced in a study of T cell responses to AZD1222 COVID-19 vaccine. This table comes from immunoSEQ multiplex PCR, and its TCRdb copy is limited to in-frame clones, with some not included. The sample yields fewer than 150,000 clones, around 94% seen once. The sample consisted of peripheral blood, taken 28 days after the second AZD1222 dose. The receptors come from an adult who received the AZD1222 COVID-19 vaccine.

This sequence joins TRBV9 and TRBJ1-3; unclear D gene. The V and J ends lost 3 bases and 15 bases respectively, with 16 bases between them. This CDR3 is 12 amino acids long. Germline CDR1 reads SGDLS; CDR2 reads YYNGEE. CDR3 nucleotide sequence: TGTGCCAGCAGCGACGAATCCGGACGGGCATATTTT. Its translation is CASSDESGRAYF. Full variable domain (rest looked up from reference TRBV9 and TRBJ1-3): DSGVTQTPKHLITATGQRVTLRCSPRSGDLSVYWYQQSLDQGLQFLIQYYNGEERAKGNILERFSAQQFPDLHSELNLSSLELGDSALYFCASSDESGRAYFGEGSWLTVV.

The V and J genes are TRBV11-3 and TRBJ2-1; a possible D gene is TRBD1 (6 bases). The germline V gene encodes CDR1 SGHNT and CDR2 YENEEA. This CDR3 has 13 residues. Trimming took off 4 bases at V and 5 bases at J, with 9 bases between the two ends. The CDR3 DNA reads as TGTGCCAGCAGCTCCCGGGACAACAATGAGCAGTTCTTC. Amino acid sequence: CASSSRDNNEQFF.

The chain recombines TRBV21-1 with TRBJ1-3; TRBD1 reflects the table's D call only, with no check against the DNA. TRBV21-1 is a listed pseudogene. This CDR3 region has 15 residues. This CDR3 reads CASTKNRVAGNTIYF. As DNA, the CDR3 is TGTGCCAGCACCAAAAACAGGGTCGCTGGAAACACCATATATTTT.

A few counts support this clone. The rearrangement joins TRBV4-1 to TRBJ2-1; no definite D call. Germline V lookup: CDR1 MGHRA, CDR2 YSYEKL. Between the trimmed V and J ends, which lost 3 bases and 0 bases, there was a span of 12 bases. The CDR3 loop spans 16 amino acids. DNA of the CDR3: TGCGCCAGCAGCCATTTGGACCTTTTCTCCTACAATGAGCAGTTCTTC. Protein product: CASSHLDLFSYNEQFF.

Turning to this clone: Different DNA sequences within this sample yield the same CDR3. This chain links TRBV28 with TRBJ1-2; D not resolved. V was cut by 3 bases and J by 2 bases, with 4 bases left in between. CDR1 and CDR2 from the germline V gene are MDHEN and SYDVKM. The CDR3 is 12 amino acids. The CDR3 sequence is CASSFPNYGYTF. The CDR3 coding sequence is TGTGCCAGCAGTTTTCCCAACTATGGCTACACCTTC.

This chain links TRBV5-8 with TRBJ1-2, with D tentatively TRBD1 (5 bases). CDR3 length equals 14 residues. The V end was cut by 0 bases, the J end by 4 bases, with 10 bases between. Germline CDR1 and CDR2: SGHTS and YDEGEE. CDR3: CASSLASGTYGYTF. The DNA of the CDR3 is TGTGCCAGCAGCTTGGCCTCAGGGACCTATGGCTACACCTTC.

This clone appeared once. The chain recombines TRBV10-3 with TRBJ1-2, with D uncertain. Germline CDR1 ENHRY, CDR2 SYGVKD. There are 14 residues in the CDR3. The germline V and J ends were trimmed by 0 bases and 6 bases, with 11 bases remaining between them. The DNA for the CDR3 is TGTGCCATCAGTGAGTCGAGGCAAGCGGATGGCTACACCTTC. It encodes CAISESRQADGYTF.

The chain has TRBV12-3 or TRBV12-4 and TRBJ1-1; D not certain. V was pared by 11 bases and J by 1 base, with 14 bases between. This CDR3 spans 13 amino acids. The CDR3 DNA sequence: TGTGCCGGTGCTAAGAGGTGGAACACTGAAGCTTTCTTT. This sequence encodes CAGAKRWNTEAFF.

This sequence joins TRBV5-8 and TRBJ1-3, with a weak D call TRBD1 (5 bases). The CDR3 contains 15 residues. Germline V gene lookup returns CDR1 SGHTS and CDR2 YDEGEE. The ends were cut back, 4 bases at V and 0 bases at J, with 11 bases in the middle. The CDR3 DNA follows: TGTGCCAGCAGCGTAACAGGCGACTCTGGAAACACCATATATTTT. Its protein is CASSVTGDSGNTIYF.

This clone has just one count. The genes are TRBV7-9 and TRBJ1-5, with D hard to call. The V end was cut by 1 base, the J end by 3 bases, with 7 bases between. CDR1 and CDR2 from the germline V gene are SEHNR and FQNEAQ (reference sequence). This CDR3 comprises 14 residues. CDR3 DNA: TGTGCCAGCAGCTTAGATTCGTTCAATCAGCCCCAGCATTTT. Residues: CASSLDSFNQPQHF.

The J gene is TRBJ2-1, the V gene TRBV6-5, with 14 nucleotides matching TRBD2. The CDR3 sequence is 13 residues long. V shed 9 bases and J 8 bases; nucleotides not matched to a gene: 3. In germline, CDR1 is MNHEY, CDR2 SVGAGI. This CDR3 reads CASGTSGSYEQFF. CDR3 coding DNA: TGTGCCAGTGGGACTAGCGGGAGTTATGAGCAGTTCTTC.

The CDR3 loop is CAWSVTRDSYGYTF. CDR3 coding DNA: TGTGCCTGGAGTGTAACTAGGGACTCCTATGGCTACACCTTC. The rearrangement uses TRBV30 and TRBJ1-2, with a weak D call TRBD1 (5 bases). V gave up 0 bases and J gave up 4 bases, with 12 bases separating them. The CDR3 length is 14 residues. The germline V gene has CDR1 GTSNPN and CDR2 SVGIG (reference sequence).

As to this clone: Compared with germline, one end of the junction differs, possibly owing to a read error. V usage is TRBV7-7 and J usage is TRBJ1-3; TRBD1 agrees at 7 bases. In germline, CDR1 is SSHAT, CDR2 FNYEAQ (reference sequence). The CDR3 has 16 amino acids. In DNA form, the CDR3 reads TGTGCTAGCAGCATGGGACAGCCCAACTCTGGAAACACCATATATTTT. Protein: CASSMGQPNSGNTIYF.

J is TRBJ1-5 and V is TRBV27; D is perhaps TRBD1 (6 bases). The V end lost 2 bases, the J end lost 4 bases, and 18 bases lay between the germline ends. This CDR3 region has 17 residues. Per the germline V gene, CDR1 is MNHEY and CDR2 is SMNVEV (reference sequence). This CDR3 reads CASSLIFGGQKNQPQHF. CDR3 nucleotide sequence: TGTGCCAGCAGTTTAATTTTCGGAGGACAGAAAAATCAGCCCCAGCATTTT.

This rearrangement joins TRBV18 to TRBJ1-6, with D uncertain. Germline V CDR1 and CDR2: KGHSH, LQKENI. The CDR3 is 14 amino acids. Trimming took off 5 bases at V and 0 bases at J, with 5 bases between the two ends. The CDR3 here is CASSLSSYNSPLHF. The CDR3 region has the DNA TGTGCCAGCTCATTGAGCTCCTATAATTCACCCCTCCACTTT.

J is TRBJ1-2 and V is TRBV3-1 (or the pseudogene TRBV3-2); 7 bases match TRBD1. V shed 3 bases and J 5 bases; nucleotides not matched to a gene: 6. The CDR3 contains 14 residues. Looked up from germline, CDR1 is LGHDT and CDR2 is YNNKEL (reference sequence). CDR3 DNA: TGTGCCAGCAGCCACCAGGGGGGTTGGTATGGCTACACCTTC. The encoded protein is CASSHQGGWYGYTF.

This clone has only one observation. The chain employs TRBV5-1 and TRBJ2-7, with 8 bases matching TRBD1. Trimming cost V 5 bases and J 5 bases; bases outside gene matches: 12. The CDR3 is 15 residues long. From germline, CDR1 is SGHRS and CDR2 YFSETQ. The CDR3 bases are TGCGCCAGCAGGACCCGTTCCGGACAGGGAAACGAGCAGTACTTC. It is translated as CASRTRSGQGNEQYF.

As DNA, the CDR3 is TGTGCCAGCACCCGGGGACTAGCGGCCTACGAGCAGTACTTC. Amino acids: CASTRGLAAYEQYF. The chain uses TRBV6-5 and TRBJ2-7; 11 bases match TRBD2. Trimming cost V 7 bases and J 2 bases; bases outside gene matches: 4. This CDR3 is 14 amino acids long. Germline CDR1 and CDR2: MNHEY and SVGAGI.

The rearrangement uses TRBV19 and TRBJ1-2; 7 bases are a match to TRBD1. The CDR3 is made up of 15 amino acids. The junction had 2 bases not matched to a gene; V was cut back by 1 base and J by 0 bases. Germline CDR1 and CDR2: LNHDA and SQIVND (reference sequence). CDR3 residues: CASSIGQGANYGYTF. Here the CDR3 DNA reads TGTGCCAGTAGTATAGGACAGGGCGCTAACTATGGCTACACCTTC.